This T cell receptor (beta chain) was captured by sequencing in a study of a mutant IDH1 vaccine in newly diagnosed glioma. About the research overall: Earlier treatment was radiotherapy, temozolomide, or both, with most getting both.

Time point denoted: week 23, last vaccination. Mutant IDH1 20-mer peptide, at 300 ug, made up each vaccine dose, with topical imiquimod. Turning to this clone: Antigen unknown.

Method: immunoSEQ multiplex PCR; TCRdb's copy keeps in-frame clones and lacks some. This table holds 35,000 to 50,000 clones, less than 85% found once. Source: PBMCs, taken from a glioma patient whose treatment included an IDH1 peptide vaccine. This receptor was identified in a woman under 30 with glioma. Some clones in this sample may be carry-over from other donors' samples.

The CDR3 nucleotides are TGCGCCAGCAGCCAAGATGAAACTATCACGAGGAGGGAGCTGTTTTTT. Residues: CASSQDETITRRELFF. This rearrangement joins TRBV4-1 to TRBJ2-2, with unresolved D. The V and J ends lost 0 bases and 9 bases respectively, with 17 bases between them. The germline CDR1 and CDR2 sequences are MGHRA and YSYEKL. There are 16 residues in the CDR3.